These 16 T cell receptor beta chains were sequenced from one sample in a study of T cell clusters in autoimmune cytopenias. TRB was amplified by touch-down multiplex PCR, primer pools A and B combined. TCRdb reprocessed the multiplex PCR reads and reports one entry per CDR3 protein, with no DNA. The listing contains 2,500 to 3,000 distinct CDR3 sequences. Tens of thousands of genome equivalents of blood DNA were amplified for TRB. The specimen sequenced was peripheral blood. These receptors all come from a human donor with an autoimmune cytopenia, with autoimmune hepatitis or in good health (not recorded which).

The rearrangement joins TRBV12-3 or TRBV12-4 to TRBJ2-7; TCRdb proposes TRBD1, but this gene call is untestable without DNA. The CDR3 consists of 14 residues. The CDR3 loop is CASSLVGQVYEQYF.

Judged by frequency, this clonotype is medium-sized. V is TRBV5-4 and J is TRBJ2-1. Germline values: CDR1 SGHNT, CDR2 YYREEE (reference sequence). The CDR3 sequence is 14 residues long. The CDR3 is CASSSGESYNEQFF.

The rearrangement links TRBV9 to TRBJ2-7; the TCRdb D gene call, TRBD1, has no DNA to confirm it. Germline CDR1 SGDLS, CDR2 YYNGEE. There are 13 residues in the CDR3. CDR3 sequence reads: CASSVALGGEQYF.

Judged by frequency, this clonotype is medium-sized. V and J are TRBV27 and TRBJ1-2; the D call of TRBD1 rests on TCRdb alone, since no DNA is present to check it. This CDR3 has 14 residues. Germline assignment: CDR1 MNHEY and CDR2 SMNVEV (reference sequence). The CDR3 reads CASSPPTGLYGYTF.

This clonotype is classed as medium-sized by frequency. CDR3 region: CASSWQGSRYRASDQPQHF. The chain uses TRBV7-2 and TRBJ1-5; lacking DNA, the TRBD1 call made by TCRdb goes unchecked. Germline lookup yields CDR1 SGHTA and CDR2 FQGNSA. The CDR3 loop spans 19 amino acids.

The rearrangement uses TRBV10-1 and TRBJ2-5; TCRdb calls TRBD2, which cannot be checked without DNA. Looked up from germline, CDR1 is WNHNN and CDR2 is SYGVQD (reference sequence). The length of the CDR3 is 13 residues. The CDR3 here is CASSELAGETQYF.

This clonotype is medium-sized by frequency. This sequence joins TRBV7-9 and TRBJ2-6. Germline V gives CDR1 SEHNR, CDR2 FQNEAQ (reference sequence). CDR3 length: 15 amino acids. The CDR3 is CASSLGQPGANVLTF. The full variable domain, in which reference TRBV7-9 and TRBJ2-6 provide the parts outside the CDR3, is DTGVSQNPRHKITKRGQNVTFRCDPISEHNRLYWYRQTLGQGPEFLTYFQNEAQLEKSRLLSDRFSAERPKGSFSTLEIQRTEQGDSAMYLCASSLGQPGANVLTFGAGSRLTVL.

According to its frequency, this clonotype is medium-sized (0.01 to 0.1%). V usage is TRBV29-1 and J usage is TRBJ2-5; TCRdb designates TRBD1, a call that cannot be tested without DNA. In germline, CDR1 is SQVTM, CDR2 ANQGSEA. The CDR3 spans 15 residues. CDR3 in amino acids: CSVEEDRVPGETQYF.

The rearrangement uses TRBV5-4 and TRBJ2-5. The CDR3 is 16 residues long. Germline CDR1 reads SGHNT; CDR2 reads YYREEE (reference sequence). The CDR3 sequence: CASSLGHAQSTETQYF. The full variable domain, rest sourced from reference TRBV5-4 and TRBJ2-5, is ETGVTQSPTHLIKTRGQQVTLRCSSQSGHNTVSWYQQALGQGPQFIFQYYREEENGRGNFPPRFSGLQFPNYSSELNVNALELDDSALYLCASSLGHAQSTETQYFGPGTRLLVL.

This clonotype is called medium-sized (0.01 to 0.1%) based on its frequency. V is TRBV10-3 and J is TRBJ1-6; TCRdb selects TRBD1, and the lack of DNA leaves this call unchecked. Germline assignment: CDR1 ENHRY and CDR2 SYGVKD. The CDR3 runs to 14 residues. CDR3 region: CAINGGGLGSPLHF.

This clonotype registers medium-sized by frequency. The J gene is TRBJ1-2, the V gene TRBV7-9. Germline loops: CDR1 SEHNR, CDR2 FQNEAQ (reference sequence). CDR3 size: 15 residues. CDR3 sequence: CASIIGSGANYGYTF. The variable domain in full, completed from reference TRBV7-9 and TRBJ1-2, reads DTGVSQNPRHKITKRGQNVTFRCDPISEHNRLYWYRQTLGQGPEFLTYFQNEAQLEKSRLLSDRFSAERPKGSFSTLEIQRTEQGDSAMYLCASIIGSGANYGYTFGSGTRLTVV.

This chain links TRBV21-1 with TRBJ2-6; TCRdb's D gene call, TRBD1, goes unchecked for lack of DNA. TRBV21-1 is a pseudogene. There are 17 residues in the CDR3. CDR3 loop: CASSKTPGARGANVLTF.

The CDR3: CASSLGWQGVGQPQHF. The chain joins TRBV28 to TRBJ1-5; absent DNA, TCRdb's TRBD1 call cannot be checked. This CDR3 spans 16 amino acids. Germline V gives CDR1 MDHEN, CDR2 SYDVKM.

The chain has TRBV5-1 and TRBJ2-4; TCRdb's D call of TRBD1 is untestable without DNA. The CDR3 totals 14 residues. In germline, CDR1 is SGHRS, CDR2 YFSETQ. The CDR3 region is CASSLERGAGIQYF.

This clonotype shows up as medium-sized by frequency. The rearrangement links TRBV19 to TRBJ1-5; TCRdb reports TRBD1, a call that lacks DNA to check it against. Germline values: CDR1 LNHDA, CDR2 SQIVND (reference sequence). The CDR3 length is 15 residues. CDR3 in amino acids: CASSIGQGFNQPQHF.

The chain uses TRBV7-9 and TRBJ1-2; TCRdb's D gene call, TRBD1, goes unchecked for lack of DNA. CDR1 and CDR2 from the germline V gene are SEHNR and FQNEAQ (reference sequence). CDR3 length: 15 residues. CDR3 in amino acids: CASSPPGQGNYGYTF. The variable domain in full, with the rest retrieved from reference TRBV7-9 and TRBJ1-2, is DTGVSQNPRHKITKRGQNVTFRCDPISEHNRLYWYRQTLGQGPEFLTYFQNEAQLEKSRLLSDRFSAERPKGSFSTLEIQRTEQGDSAMYLCASSPPGQGNYGYTFGSGTRLTVV.